Listed below are T cell receptor beta chains from one sample, sequenced in a study of identical twins. TCRdb called the 5' RACE reads again in MiXCR, with one record for every CDR3 protein. In the table there are 400,000 to 500,000 distinct CDR3 sequences, roughly an eighth of which are singletons. This same sample was also taken into another study, of yellow fever vaccine responses in identical twins.

The material sequenced was CD4+ T cells sorted from blood. The receptors derive from a woman under 30 in good health. Each CDR3 is given with its conserved first and last residue. The order of the fields is clone size, V gene, J gene, D gene, CDR3 DNA, CDR3 protein. A D gene is named only where the DNA matches it firmly. The size field is filled for only some rows; it gives once, few, many or a size class.

>.|TRBV7-6|TRBJ2-5|.
TGTGCCAGCAGTTTTCCGTCTGTGGGGCGGGAAGAGACCCAGTACTTC
CASSFPSVGREETQYF
>few|TRBV7-9|TRBJ2-5|.
TGTGCCAGCAGCCGAGATAGCAAACAAGAGACCCAGTACTTC
CASSRDSKQETQYF
>few|TRBV20-1|TRBJ2-5|TRBD2
TGCAGTGCTAGAGACCCCGGGAGGTCCCAAGAGACCCAGTACTTC
CSARDPGRSQETQYF
>few|TRBV5-6|TRBJ2-1|.
TGTGCCAGCAGCTCTGGAGGGGTCGGGAGCTCCTACAATGAGCAGTTCTTC
CASSSGGVGSSYNEQFF
>.|TRBV5-1|TRBJ1-5|TRBD1
TGCGCCAGCAGCTTGGCCCCGACGGGACAGGGAAATCAGCCCCAGCATTTT
CASSLAPTGQGNQPQHF
>.|TRBV12-3/TRBV12-4|TRBJ2-7|TRBD2
TGTGCCAGCAGTTGGTCCGGGACTAGCGGGAGTTGGTACGAGCAGTACTTC
CASSWSGTSGSWYEQYF
>few|TRBV3-1|TRBJ2-7|.
TGTGCCAGCAGCGACGCCTCAAAAGGGTTCGTCGAGCAGTACTTC
CASSDASKGFVEQYF
>.|TRBV6-2/TRBV6-3|TRBJ2-7|.
TGTGCCAGCAGCCAAGGGAAGCCACAAGTAGGGTACGAGCAGTACTTC
CASSQGKPQVGYEQYF
>many|TRBV3-1|TRBJ2-1|TRBD2
TGTGCCAGCAGCCTACTGACTAGCGACAATGAGCAGTTCTTC
CASSLLTSDNEQFF
>few|TRBV7-9|TRBJ2-1|.
TGTGCCAGCAGCCCTTCTCTGAGAACCCTTACCTACAATGAGCAGTTCTTC
CASSPSLRTLTYNEQFF
>.|TRBV3-1|TRBJ2-3|TRBD1
TGTGCCAGCAGCCATATGCTGGGACAGAGACGCACAGATACGCAGTATTTT
CASSHMLGQRRTDTQYF
>few|TRBV28|TRBJ2-2|TRBD2
TGTGCCAGCAGTTTACTAGCGGGGGGGCGAACCGGGGAGCTGTTTTTT
CASSLLAGGRTGELFF
>.|TRBV7-2|TRBJ2-1|.
TGTGCCAGCAGCTTACGAGAACTACGAAGCTCCTACAATGAGCAGTTCTTC
CASSLRELRSSYNEQFF
>few|TRBV2|TRBJ2-5|TRBD2
TGTGCCAGCAGTGAAGAAGCGGCGCGGGGCCTAGCGGGCATTCAAGAGACCCAGTACTTC
CASSEEAARGLAGIQETQYF
>few|TRBV3-1|TRBJ2-5|TRBD1
TGTGCCAGCAGCGCAAAGGGGACAGGGCCATCTTGGACCCAGTACTTC
CASSAKGTGPSWTQYF
>.|TRBV6-5|TRBJ1-3|.
TGTGCCAGCAGAACGCACGGTCGGGACACCATATATTTT
CASRTHGRDTIYF
>many|TRBV10-3|TRBJ1-5|TRBD1
TGTGCCATCAGTGAGGACAGGGGAGATCAGCCCCAGCATTTT
CAISEDRGDQPQHF
>few|TRBV25-1|TRBJ1-4|.
TGTGCCAGCTCTCGGGGAAGGTTAGGGGAAAAACTGTTTTTT
CASSRGRLGEKLFF
>.|TRBV27|TRBJ2-7|.
TGTGCCAGCAGTTTATATAGGGGGTCATCCTACGAGCAGTACTTC
CASSLYRGSSYEQYF
>few|TRBV28|TRBJ1-5|.
TGTGCCAGCAGCCCTACTAGCCAGGGTCAGCCCCAGCATTTT
CASSPTSQGQPQHF
>.|TRBV30|TRBJ2-3|TRBD1
TGTGCCTGGAGGCCCCGGGACAGGGTCTGGGATACGCAGTATTTT
CAWRPRDRVWDTQYF
>.|TRBV23-1|TRBJ2-7|.
TGCGCCAGCAGTCAATTTCACAGGGTTTCCCACGAGCAGTACTTC
CASSQFHRVSHEQYF
>few|TRBV10-3|TRBJ2-6|.
TGTGCCATCACCCCTTCTGGGGCCAACGTCCTGACTTTC
CAITPSGANVLTF
>.|TRBV9|TRBJ2-2|.
TGTGCCAGCAGCTCGCACGGCACCGGGGAGCTGTATTTT
CASSSHGTGELYF
>.|TRBV5-6|TRBJ2-7|TRBD1
TGTGCCAGCAGCTTCCAGGGGGCGGATGAGAACTTC
CASSFQGADENF
>.|TRBV29-1|TRBJ2-1|.
TGCAGCGTTGAAGGGGGGGCGGGCGCCTCCTACAATGAGCAGTTCTTC
CSVEGGAGASYNEQFF